This T cell receptor beta chain was captured by sequencing in a study of metastatic and nonmetastatic thyroid tumors. This clone is judged large. The V gene's germline CDR1 is MNHNS and CDR2 SASEGT. V was trimmed by 9 bases and J by 7 bases, leaving 16 bases between them. The CDR3 has 14 residues. Each patient came to thyroid surgery without any prior treatment (of any kind). MiXCR was used by TCRdb to re-call the PCR reads. The table records some 17,000 clones, around 21% of them present only once. This clonotype was sampled from a female donor with papillary thyroid cancer or a benign thyroid nodule (not recorded which). Some clones in this sample may be carry-over from other donors' samples. The specimen sequenced was adjacent normal tissue. The chain has TRBV6-1 and TRBJ1-6; D is unclear. The CDR3 reads CASNISPGNSPLHF. CDR3 in DNA: TGTGCCAGTAATATCTCTCCGGGAAATTCACCCCTCCACTTT.